A selection of T cell receptor beta chains follows, all from one sample in a study of T cell repertoires in cytomegalovirus infection. The antigens for these receptors are not known. TCRdb passed the reads through MiXCR, listing each CDR3 protein once. Here the sample spans 340,000 or so distinct CDR3 sequences, roughly 25% being singletons. Material: cultured PBMCs, obtained from culture after CMV antigen stimulation. Source of these receptors: a human donor in good health (CMV status not recorded). Some clones in this sample may be carry-over from other donors' samples. CDR3s include the opening cysteine and the closing phenylalanine or tryptophan. The D gene is left open where the match is weak. For some rows the clone size is stated as once, few or many, or as a class when expanded; others skip it.

TRBV6-5	few	NA	TRBJ1-5	TGTGCCAGCAGTTACAAGGAGGAACAGGGACAGCCCCAGCATTTT	CASSYKEEQGQPQHF
TRBV7-4	NA	NA	TRBJ2-1	TGTGCCAGCAGCTCTTTCGGACCGCGCACTTCCAATGAGCAGTTCTTC	CASSSFGPRTSNEQFF
TRBV27	NA	TRBD1	TRBJ2-5	TGTGCCAGCAGTCCCGGACAGGGACCCCAAGAGACCCAGTACTTC	CASSPGQGPQETQYF
TRBV30	few	NA	TRBJ2-3	TGTGCCTGGAGTCCAACTCTTGGGGGAGATACGCAGTATTTT	CAWSPTLGGDTQYF
TRBV29-1	NA	NA	TRBJ1-1	TGCAGCGTTGAACCCCCCGGGGGCCGGCGCAACACTGAAGCTTTCTTT	CSVEPPGGRRNTEAFF
TRBV4-1	NA	NA	TRBJ1-2	TGCGCCAGCAGCCAAGTGGTCCGGACGCCGGGCGGCTACACCTTC	CASSQVVRTPGGYTF
TRBV19	NA	NA	TRBJ1-2	TGTGCCAGTAACCCCGAACAGACTAACTATGGCTACACCTTC	CASNPEQTNYGYTF
TRBV5-6	NA	NA	TRBJ1-2	TGTGCCAGCAGCCTACAGGGAACGGGCTATGGCTACACCTTC	CASSLQGTGYGYTF
TRBV6-6	NA	NA	TRBJ1-5	TGTGCCAGCACAGGGTTGGGCAATCAGCCCCAGCATTTT	CASTGLGNQPQHF
TRBV7-2	NA	NA	TRBJ2-1	TGTGCCAGCAGCTTGATCTTGAGACATGAGCAGTTCTTC	CASSLILRHEQFF
TRBV19	few	TRBD1	TRBJ1-1	TGTGCCAGTAGTGTCCGACAGGGAGGAGGGACGCGAGGGGCTTTCTTT	CASSVRQGGGTRGAFF
TRBV7-2	NA	NA	TRBJ2-1	TGTGCCAGCAGCTCCCAAACCTACAATGAGCAGTTCTTC	CASSSQTYNEQFF
TRBV27	few	NA	TRBJ2-5	TGTGCCAGCAAATTGGTGGGAAGAGAGACCCAGTACTTC	CASKLVGRETQYF
TRBV7-8	many	TRBD1	TRBJ1-5	TGTGCCAGCAGCCACATCGGGGACAGGGGGCATCAGCCCCAGCATTTT	CASSHIGDRGHQPQHF
TRBV20-1	NA	TRBD2	TRBJ2-5	TGCAGTGCCGGGCGACTAGCGGTTACTCAAGAGACCCAGTACTTC	CSAGRLAVTQETQYF
TRBV27	NA	NA	TRBJ2-1	TGTGCCAGCACCGGGAGCCAGGGTATCTACAATGAGCAGTTCTTC	CASTGSQGIYNEQFF
TRBV6-5	few	NA	TRBJ2-5	TGTGCCAGCAGTTACGAATTCGGGACCCAGTACTTC	CASSYEFGTQYF
TRBV6-6	few	NA	TRBJ1-1	TGTGCCAGCACTCGATTTAGGGGTTCGGACACTGAAGCTTTCTTT	CASTRFRGSDTEAFF
TRBV12-3/TRBV12-4	many	NA	TRBJ2-3	TGTGCCAGCGCAGGGTTAAGCACAGATACGCAGTATTTT	CASAGLSTDTQYF
TRBV24-1	NA	NA	TRBJ2-3	TGTGCCACTTCGGAGACGGCCGTGGGAGATACGCAGTATTTT	CATSETAVGDTQYF
TRBV6-5	many	NA	TRBJ2-6	TGTGCCAGCAGTTACTCTGGGGCCAACGTCCTGACTTTC	CASSYSGANVLTF
TRBV14	NA	TRBD2	TRBJ2-1	TGTGCCAGCAGCCACCGACTAGCGGGAGTTCGCTACAATGAGCAGTTCTTC	CASSHRLAGVRYNEQFF
TRBV19	NA	NA	TRBJ2-2	TGTGCCAGTAGTATGACGGGAAGTTGGACCGGGGAGCTGTTTTTT	CASSMTGSWTGELFF
TRBV20-1	NA	NA	TRBJ1-5	TGCAGTGCTAGAGCCGACCAAGGACAGCCCCAGCATTTT	CSARADQGQPQHF
TRBV20-1	NA	NA	TRBJ2-3	TGCAGTGCTCCCAAGGCCCGGACAGATACGCAGTATTTT	CSAPKARTDTQYF
TRBV6-2/TRBV6-3	NA	NA	TRBJ2-3	TGTGCCAGCAGTTACGGTCCGGGAAGGGGCACAGATACGCAGTATTTT	CASSYGPGRGTDTQYF
TRBV7-2	many	NA	TRBJ1-1	TGTGCCAGCGCACGGGAGAGGGACACTGAAGCTTTCTTT	CASARERDTEAFF
TRBV12-3/TRBV12-4	few	NA	TRBJ2-7	TGTGCCAGCAGTTTCTCCGGGACCTACGAGCAGTACTTC	CASSFSGTYEQYF
TRBV28	NA	TRBD2	TRBJ2-3	TGTGCCAGCAGTTTACGACTAGCGGGGATTAGCACAGATACGCAGTATTTT	CASSLRLAGISTDTQYF
TRBV7-2	many	TRBD1	TRBJ1-2	TGTGCCACCAGCTATGGGGACAGGGTCGATGGCTACACCTTC	CATSYGDRVDGYTF
TRBV5-5	NA	TRBD2	TRBJ2-4	TGTGCCAGCAGCCCCGGGACTAGCGGGAGACCCCCAAGGGACATTCAGTACTTC	CASSPGTSGRPPRDIQYF
TRBV6-2/TRBV6-3	many	NA	TRBJ2-7	TGTGCCAGCAGAGAGAGCGGATACGAGCAGTACTTC	CASRESGYEQYF
TRBV5-1	NA	NA	TRBJ2-4	TGCGCCAGCAGACAAATCGGTAAAAACATTCAGTACTTC	CASRQIGKNIQYF
TRBV28	few	NA	TRBJ1-2	TGTGCCAGCAGAGACATAGGAGCTAACTATGGCTACACCTTC	CASRDIGANYGYTF
TRBV4-1	many	TRBD1	TRBJ1-2	TGCGCCAGCAGCCAAGTTGGCAGGGGGCGGAGAGGAGGTGGCTACACCTTC	CASSQVGRGRRGGGYTF
TRBV11-2	few	NA	TRBJ2-3	TGTGCCAGCAGCTTAGAGGGTCCAAGGGGAACAGATACGCAGTATTTT	CASSLEGPRGTDTQYF
TRBV12-3/TRBV12-4	few	NA	TRBJ1-3	TGTGCCAGCACTGACAAAGGTTCGGGAAACACCATATATTTT	CASTDKGSGNTIYF
TRBV12-3/TRBV12-4	many	NA	TRBJ1-5	TGTGCCAGCAGTTTAGGCCAGGGGCGCAATCAGCCCCAGCATTTT	CASSLGQGRNQPQHF
TRBV6-2/TRBV6-3	NA	NA	TRBJ1-5	TGTGCCAGCAATCGGGGTGGGGGCTGGGAGCCCCAGCATTTT	CASNRGGGWEPQHF
TRBV12-3/TRBV12-4	NA	TRBD1	TRBJ1-2	TGTGCCAGCACCCTAGACAGGGCTGCGGATGGCTACACCTTC	CASTLDRAADGYTF
TRBV9	NA	TRBD2	TRBJ2-3	TGTGCCAGCAGCGTAGACCTAGCGGGAGGGCCGTTAGATACGCAGTATTTT	CASSVDLAGGPLDTQYF
TRBV5-4	NA	NA	TRBJ2-5	TGTGCCAGCCGAGGGGTAAACCAAGAGACCCAGTACTTC	CASRGVNQETQYF
TRBV7-6	many	TRBD2	TRBJ2-1	TGTGCCAGCAGCTTAGCATTGGGACTAGCGGATCTCTACAATGAGCAGTTCTTC	CASSLALGLADLYNEQFF
TRBV30	once	NA	TRBJ2-1	TGTGCCTGGGGTGGGGACTCGTACAATGAGCAGTTCTTC	CAWGGDSYNEQFF